These 14 T cell receptor beta chains came from one sample sequenced in a study of shared clonotypes between healthy human individuals. Here immunoSEQ multiplex PCR was the method, and the copy in TCRdb shows in-frame clones only, minus some. Among approximately 2,300,000 clones listed, around 93% were seen once. The material sequenced was naive CD4+ T cells from PBMCs. As for subset: CD45RA+ positively selected. These TCRs come from a man aged 18 to 30 in good health. Some clones in this sample may be carry-over from other donors' samples.

The gene calls are TRBV4-1 and TRBJ1-2; 7 bases line up with TRBD1. Germline assignment: CDR1 MGHRA and CDR2 YSYEKL. The CDR3 length is 14 residues. Trimming took 4 bases from V and 4 from J; bases not matched to a gene: 6. The CDR3 coding sequence is TGCGCCAGCAGCCCTCCGGGACAGAGCTATGGCTACACCTTC. It yields the protein CASSPPGQSYGYTF.

The chain is built from TRBV18 and TRBJ1-3; weak D call: TRBD1 (5 bases). This CDR3 contains 16 residues. Per the germline V gene, CDR1 is KGHSH and CDR2 is LQKENI. V lost 3 bases, J lost 2 bases, and 14 bases lay in between. The CDR3 protein is CASSPGERGAGNTIYF. CDR3 in DNA: TGTGCCAGCTCACCTGGTGAGAGGGGTGCTGGAAACACCATATATTTT. The full variable domain, rest sourced from reference TRBV18 and TRBJ1-3, is NAGVMQNPRHLVRRRGQEARLRCSPMKGHSHVYWYRQLPEEGLKFMVYLQKENIIDESGMPKERFSAEFPKEGPSILRIQQVVRGDSAAYFCASSPGERGAGNTIYFGEGSWLTVV.

The chain recombines TRBV28 with TRBJ2-3; 11 bases are a match to TRBD2. Germline values: CDR1 MDHEN, CDR2 SYDVKM. The CDR3 length is 19 residues. J gave up 1 base and V 4 bases, and 13 bases lay outside the gene matches. The DNA for the CDR3 is TGTGCCAGCAGTTACTTTCGTAGCGGGAGGGCCTTGGGCACAGATACGCAGTATTTT. As protein: CASSYFRSGRALGTDTQYF.

J is TRBJ1-3 and V is TRBV6-1; D gene ambiguous. Between the trimmed V and J ends, which lost 6 bases and 4 bases, there was a span of 16 bases. Germline loops: CDR1 MNHNS, CDR2 SASEGT. The CDR3 totals 15 residues. CDR3 protein: CASRDGYRAGNTIYF. CDR3 DNA sequence: TGTGCCAGCAGGGACGGCTACCGGGCCGGAAACACCATATATTTT.

In regard to this clone: At the DNA level, this CDR3 is encoded by other sequences in the same sample as well. This chain connects TRBV11-2 to TRBJ2-1; 8 bases are a match to TRBD2. V shed 2 bases and J 2 bases; nucleotides not matched to a gene: 2. Germline V gene data show CDR1 as SGHAT and CDR2 as FQNNGV. The CDR3 is 15 residues long. CDR3 in amino acids: CASSLRGGTYNEQFF. CDR3 in DNA: TGTGCCAGCAGCTTACGGGGGGGAACCTACAATGAGCAGTTCTTC.

The rearrangement uses TRBV18 and TRBJ2-7; a possible D gene is TRBD2 (6 bases). The length of the CDR3 is 12 residues. CDR1 is KGHSH, CDR2 LQKENI, per germline. V was cut by 3 bases and J by 6 bases, with 9 bases left in between. In DNA, the CDR3 is TGTGCCAGCTCACCTCTAGCGACCGAGCAGTACTTC. It is translated as CASSPLATEQYF.

The table lists this clone with a few counts. This chain joins TRBV25-1 and TRBJ1-1; no reliable D call. The CDR3 extends over 13 amino acids. The germline CDR1 and CDR2 sequences are MGHDK and SYGVNS. Between the trimmed V and J ends, which lost 4 bases and 3 bases, there was a span of 9 bases. CDR3 DNA sequence: TGTGCCAGCAGTGGGCAGGTGGACACTGAAGCTTTCTTT. It translates to CASSGQVDTEAFF. Full variable domain (missing parts from reference TRBV25-1 and TRBJ1-1): EADIYQTPRYLVIGTGKKITLECSQTMGHDKMYWYQQDPGMELHLIHYSYGVNSTEKGDLSSESTVSRIRTEHFPLTLESARPSHTSQYLCASSGQVDTEAFFGQGTRLTVV.

The V gene is TRBV21-1, the J gene TRBJ1-5. TRBV21-1 is flagged as a pseudogene. The CDR3 covers 15 residues. CDR3 DNA: TGTGCCAGCACCCTTTGGGGGGATAGCAATCAGCCCCAGCATTTT. Amino acids: CASTLWGDSNQPQHF.

The V and J genes are TRBV28 and TRBJ1-2, with 7 positions matching TRBD1. There are 15 residues in the CDR3. The V gene end was trimmed by 4 bases and the J gene end by 0 bases; junction bases not matched to a gene: 5. CDR1 is MDHEN and CDR2 is SYDVKM in the germline V gene. The CDR3 DNA reads as TGTGCCAGCAGTTACGCTACAGGGGCTAACTATGGCTACACCTTC. As protein: CASSYATGANYGYTF.

Worth noting for this clone: Distinct nucleotide sequences in the sample also encode this CDR3. This rearrangement joins TRBV28 to TRBJ1-1; D is unclear. Trimming took off 2 bases at V and 6 bases at J, with 4 bases between the two ends. CDR3 size: 11 residues. Germline V CDR1 and CDR2: MDHEN, SYDVKM. The CDR3 protein is CASSLHSEAFF. The CDR3 nucleotides read TGTGCCAGCAGTTTACATTCTGAAGCTTTCTTT.

For this clone: The junction departs from germline at one end; a sequencing error may be responsible. The chain uses TRBV5-8 and TRBJ2-7, with 8 bases that match TRBD1. The CDR3 totals 15 residues. The germline V gene encodes CDR1 SGHTS and CDR2 YDEGEE. The CDR3 here is CASSLRGTGLLWCDF. The CDR3 DNA reads as TGTGCCAGCAGCTTGCGAGGGACAGGCCTCCTTTGGTGCGACTTC.

This chain connects TRBV6-1 to TRBJ2-7; D tentatively fits TRBD1 or TRBD2 (6 bases each). Trimming removed 6 bases at V and 0 bases at J, with 15 bases between. The CDR3 runs 15 residues. CDR1 is MNHNS and CDR2 is SASEGT in the germline V gene. The CDR3 protein is CASRLLGGSSYEQYF. The DNA for the CDR3 is TGTGCCAGCAGGCTCTTAGGGGGGAGCTCCTACGAGCAGTACTTC.

CDR3 loop: CASSLVYVGLAKNEQFF. The CDR3 nucleotides are TGTGCCAGCAGTCTTGTTTATGTGGGACTAGCGAAAAATGAGCAGTTCTTC. The rearrangement uses TRBV6-4 and TRBJ2-1, with 10 bases identical to TRBD2. The V and J ends lost 5 bases and 7 bases, in that order; junction bases with no gene match: 14. Germline values: CDR1 MRHNA, CDR2 SNTAGT. CDR3 length equals 17 residues.

CDR3 bases: TGTGCCAGCAGTGAATTTCCCCGCGGGGGCGCCTACAATGAGCAGTTCTTC. It codes for CASSEFPRGGAYNEQFF. The genes are TRBV25-1 and TRBJ2-1; perhaps TRBD2 as D (7 bases). Germline V gene data show CDR1 as MGHDK and CDR2 as SYGVNS. The CDR3 sequence is 17 residues long. V lost 1 base to trimming and J lost 2 bases, with 15 bases between them. The variable domain in full, completed from reference TRBV25-1 and TRBJ2-1, reads EADIYQTPRYLVIGTGKKITLECSQTMGHDKMYWYQQDPGMELHLIHYSYGVNSTEKGDLSSESTVSRIRTEHFPLTLESARPSHTSQYLCASSEFPRGGAYNEQFFGPGTRLTVL.